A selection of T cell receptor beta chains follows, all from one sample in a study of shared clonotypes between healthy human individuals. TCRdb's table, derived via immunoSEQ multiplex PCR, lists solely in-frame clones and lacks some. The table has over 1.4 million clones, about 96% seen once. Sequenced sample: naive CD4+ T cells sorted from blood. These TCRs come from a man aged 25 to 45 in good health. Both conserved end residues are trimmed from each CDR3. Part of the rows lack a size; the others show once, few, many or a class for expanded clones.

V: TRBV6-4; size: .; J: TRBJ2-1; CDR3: ASSDQGEANEQF
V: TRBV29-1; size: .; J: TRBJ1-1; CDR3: SASQGKNTEAF
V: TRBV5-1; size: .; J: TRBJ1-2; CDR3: ASSLDPWDRGLGGYT
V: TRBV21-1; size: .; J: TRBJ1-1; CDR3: ASSPHREKAF
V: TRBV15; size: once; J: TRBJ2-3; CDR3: ATSRDGLSDTQY
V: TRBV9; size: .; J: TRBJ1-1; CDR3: ASKTGIDPKAF
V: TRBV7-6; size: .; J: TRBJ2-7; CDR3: ASSRTSGSLYEQY
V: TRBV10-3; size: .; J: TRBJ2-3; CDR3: AIAGASTDTQY
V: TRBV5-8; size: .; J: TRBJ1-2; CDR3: ASSFPSPNYGYT
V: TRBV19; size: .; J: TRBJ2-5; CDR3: ASSIEGQGAKETQY
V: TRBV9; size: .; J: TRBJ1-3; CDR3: ASSVSGTVSGNTIY
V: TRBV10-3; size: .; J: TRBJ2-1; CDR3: AIRGGSQGYNEQF
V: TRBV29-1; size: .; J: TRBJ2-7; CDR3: SGTSSYEQY
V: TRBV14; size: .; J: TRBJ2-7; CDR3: ASSIRPGTASYEQY
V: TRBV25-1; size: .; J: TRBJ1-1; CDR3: ASSATGKNTEAF
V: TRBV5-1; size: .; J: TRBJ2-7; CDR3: ASRVPPQGRQY
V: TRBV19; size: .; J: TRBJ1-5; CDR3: ASSITGGGAGSNQPQH
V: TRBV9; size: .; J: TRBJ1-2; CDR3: ASSSAGGKYGYT
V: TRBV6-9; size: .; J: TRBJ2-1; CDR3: ASSKGLAGYNEQF
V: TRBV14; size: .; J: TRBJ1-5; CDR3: ASSQDGDGNQPQH
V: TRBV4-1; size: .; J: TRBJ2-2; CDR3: ASSQDRWGQDTGELF
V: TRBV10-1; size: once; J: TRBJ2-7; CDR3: ASSDGGLPYEQY
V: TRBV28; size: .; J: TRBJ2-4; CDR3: ASSGTSNIQY
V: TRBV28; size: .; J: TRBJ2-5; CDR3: ASSSYHYNQETQY
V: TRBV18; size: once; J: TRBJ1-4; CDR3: ASSPGGGTGEKLF
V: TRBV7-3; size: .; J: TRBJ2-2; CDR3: ASSASSGSFGELF
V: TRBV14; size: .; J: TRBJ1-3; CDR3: ASSLLPNTIY
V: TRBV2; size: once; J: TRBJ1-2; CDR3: ASSEQGNYGYT
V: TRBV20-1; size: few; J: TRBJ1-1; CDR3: SARPSAEAF
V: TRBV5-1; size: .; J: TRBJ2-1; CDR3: ASSSMGTSGWNEQF
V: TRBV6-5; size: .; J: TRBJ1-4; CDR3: ASSYDEKLF
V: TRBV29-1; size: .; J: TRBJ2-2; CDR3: SAFLAENTGELF
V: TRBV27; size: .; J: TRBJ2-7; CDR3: AARAGRGCGFFYEQY
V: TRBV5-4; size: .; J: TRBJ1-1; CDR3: ASSLMTGGGTEAF
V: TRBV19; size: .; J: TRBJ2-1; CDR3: ASSILTSGSTGQF
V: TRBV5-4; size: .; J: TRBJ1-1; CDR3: ASSPPILGSTEAF
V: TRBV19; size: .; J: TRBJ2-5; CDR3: ASRGLGANQETQY
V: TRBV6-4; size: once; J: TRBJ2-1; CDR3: ASSDSSGKVGEQF
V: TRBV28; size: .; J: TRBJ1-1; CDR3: ASSLGQPMNTEAF
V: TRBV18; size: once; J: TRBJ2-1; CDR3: ASSPVTTLYNEQF
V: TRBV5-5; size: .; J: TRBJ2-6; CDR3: ASSFPGAGANVLT
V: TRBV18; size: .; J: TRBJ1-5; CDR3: ASSPTGGDQPQH
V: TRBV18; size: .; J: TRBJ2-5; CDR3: ASSPPRGETQY
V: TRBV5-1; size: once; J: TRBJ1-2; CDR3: ASSPEGIVDYGYT
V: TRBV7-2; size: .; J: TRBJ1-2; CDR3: ASSPFSTGNYGYT
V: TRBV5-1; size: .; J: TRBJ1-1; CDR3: ASSFRRATNTEAF
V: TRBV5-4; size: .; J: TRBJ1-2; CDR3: ASSPMNRAPDYGYT
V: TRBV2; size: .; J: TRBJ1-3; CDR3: ASRDRGPGDY
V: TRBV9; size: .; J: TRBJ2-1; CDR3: ASSVDPSGGVMYEQF
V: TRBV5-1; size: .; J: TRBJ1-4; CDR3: ASSFSPGRLTTNEKLF
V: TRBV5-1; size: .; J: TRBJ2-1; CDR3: ASSPLSLLGVAHNEQF
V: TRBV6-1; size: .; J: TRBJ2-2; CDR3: ASSETQTGELF
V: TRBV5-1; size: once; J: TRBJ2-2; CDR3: ASSSGQGNTGELF